A selection of T cell receptor beta chains follows, all from one sample in a study of cytomegalovirus exposure and HLA in healthy donors. Generated by immunoSEQ multiplex PCR, the TCRdb table keeps only in-frame clones and is missing some. In the table there are about 150,000 clones, 79% of which are singletons. The sample was PBMCs. The receptors were sampled from a man aged 45-60 years in good health and CMV-seropositive. Both conserved end residues are part of each CDR3. D genes are given only for firm matches. Not every row has a clone size; where given, it reads once, few, many or a size class.

CDR3 DNA | CDR3 protein | clone size | V gene | CDR3 length | J gene | D gene
TGTGCCAGCAGCCAGACCCGAAGGGGCAGTGAAGCTTTCTTT | CASSQTRRGSEAFF | - | TRBV6-5 | 14 | TRBJ1-1 | -
TGCGCCAGCAGCTTCGGGAGCAATGGAGAAAAACTGTTTTTT | CASSFGSNGEKLFF | few | TRBV5-1 | 14 | TRBJ1-4 | -
TGTTCCAGCAGCGCCCGGGACAGGTACACAGATACGCAGTATTTT | CSSSARDRYTDTQYF | - | TRBV7-9 | 15 | TRBJ2-3 | TRBD1
TGCGCCAGCAGCTTTGAGCCTAGCGGGAGTCCGGCCGGGGAGCTGTTTTTT | CASSFEPSGSPAGELFF | - | TRBV5-1 | 17 | TRBJ2-2 | TRBD2
TGTGCCAGTAGTCCGGACAGGGAGGACCACGAGCAGTACTTC | CASSPDREDHEQYF | - | TRBV19 | 14 | TRBJ2-7 | TRBD1
TGCGCCAGCAGCGCCGGACAGCCTGGCGAGACCCAGTACTTC | CASSAGQPGETQYF | - | TRBV5-1 | 14 | TRBJ2-5 | -
TGCGCCAGCACCGGGGGTGGGGACCCCACTGAAGCTTTCTTT | CASTGGGDPTEAFF | - | TRBV5-1 | 14 | TRBJ1-1 | -
TGTGCCATCAGTGACGCCGGGACAGGGGGAAACTATGGCTACACCTTC | CAISDAGTGGNYGYTF | - | TRBV10-3 | 16 | TRBJ1-2 | TRBD1
TGTGCCAGCAGCTTAGTGGTGACAGGGGATAGCAATGAGCAGTTCTTC | CASSLVVTGDSNEQFF | - | TRBV7-6 | 16 | TRBJ2-1 | TRBD1
TGTGCCTCGGGGACTAGCGGCGCGAACACCGGGGAGCTGTTTTTT | CASGTSGANTGELFF | - | TRBV4-2 | 15 | TRBJ2-2 | TRBD2
TGCGCCAGCAGCTTGACTAGCGGGAGAGTAGGAGAGACCCAGTACTTC | CASSLTSGRVGETQYF | few | TRBV5-1 | 16 | TRBJ2-5 | TRBD2
TGTGCCAGCAGCCAACTAGCCCAAGAGACCCAGTACTTC | CASSQLAQETQYF | - | TRBV14 | 13 | TRBJ2-5 | -
TGTGCCAGCAGCCGCCAGTATAGCAATCAGCCCCAGCATTTT | CASSRQYSNQPQHF | - | TRBV27 | 14 | TRBJ1-5 | -
TGTGCCAGCAAGCAGGGAAACACTGAAGCTTTCTTT | CASKQGNTEAFF | once | TRBV27 | 12 | TRBJ1-1 | -
TGTGCCAGCAGCCCCGCTAGCGGCTACGAGCAGTACTTC | CASSPASGYEQYF | - | TRBV7-2 | 13 | TRBJ2-7 | TRBD2
TGTGCCAGCAGCTTAGCGTTGCAGGGGAATACCGGGGAGCTGTTTTTT | CASSLALQGNTGELFF | - | TRBV7-2 | 16 | TRBJ2-2 | -
TGTGCCAGCAGCGGATTAAGACAGGGGTATGGCTACACCTTC | CASSGLRQGYGYTF | - | TRBV9 | 14 | TRBJ1-2 | TRBD1
TGTGCCAGCAGTTCCTCGACGGACAGGGAAGAGACCCAGTACTTC | CASSSSTDREETQYF | - | TRBV27 | 15 | TRBJ2-5 | TRBD1
TGCAGCGTTGGGTCGGGACAGGCGGGCTACACCTTC | CSVGSGQAGYTF | - | TRBV29-1 | 12 | TRBJ1-2 | TRBD1
TGTGCCAGCAAAGGGCGACAGGGGGATTGGAGGCCCCAGCATTTT | CASKGRQGDWRPQHF | - | TRBV9 | 15 | TRBJ1-5 | TRBD1
TGTGCCAGCAGTGAAGCACACGTAGGGGCAGCCTCTGGAAACACCATATATTTT | CASSEAHVGAASGNTIYF | - | TRBV6-1 | 18 | TRBJ1-3 | -
TGTGCCAGCAGCAAAGGACAGGGAGCCTATAATTCACCCCTCCACTTT | CASSKGQGAYNSPLHF | - | TRBV5-6 | 16 | TRBJ1-6 | TRBD1
TGTGCCAGCTCGGGGGGAGTGGTAGTAAATGAGCAGTTCTTC | CASSGGVVVNEQFF | few | TRBV18 | 14 | TRBJ2-1 | -
TGTGCCTGGAGCCCCGGGACAGGGTTTGAAAAACTGTTTTTT | CAWSPGTGFEKLFF | - | TRBV30 | 14 | TRBJ1-4 | TRBD1
TGTGCCAGCACGGCAGGGGTTACAGATACGCAGTATTTT | CASTAGVTDTQYF | - | TRBV6-5 | 13 | TRBJ2-3 | -
TGTGCCAGCAGGTCGACAGGGGGCCGTGAGACCCAGTACTTC | CASRSTGGRETQYF | few | TRBV7-9 | 14 | TRBJ2-5 | TRBD1